This is a list of T cell receptor beta chains from one sample in a study of CD8+ T cells in alopecia areata. TCRdb's copy holds only in-frame clones and misses some; the assay was immunoSEQ multiplex PCR. The top ten clones hold approximately 0.45% of a sample with about 200,000 clones, about 60% of them seen once. The sequencing used CD4+ T cells sorted from blood, collected at week 0. The origin of the receptors is a human donor with alopecia areata. CDR3s include the opening cysteine and the closing phenylalanine or tryptophan. The D gene is left open where the match is weak. Some rows mark clone size as missing; the rest say once, few, many or name a class of expanded clone.

clone_size: few; v_call: TRBV30; j_call: TRBJ2-7; d_call: TRBD2; cdr3_nt: TGTGCCTGGAGTTCATCTAGCGGGGGATCCTACGAGCAGTACTTC; cdr3_aa: CAWSSSSGGSYEQYF
clone_size: NA; v_call: TRBV30; j_call: TRBJ1-4; d_call: TRBD1; cdr3_nt: TGTGCCTGGAGCGAGGGGACAGCCGAAAAACTGTTTTTT; cdr3_aa: CAWSEGTAEKLFF
clone_size: once; v_call: TRBV25-1; j_call: TRBJ1-1; d_call: NA; cdr3_nt: TGTGCCAGCAGTCTAGAAGGGAACACTGAAGCTTTCTTT; cdr3_aa: CASSLEGNTEAFF
clone_size: NA; v_call: TRBV30; j_call: TRBJ2-2; d_call: NA; cdr3_nt: TGTGCCTGGAGTGTAATAAGGCGCCTGAACACCGGGGAGCTGTTTTTT; cdr3_aa: CAWSVIRRLNTGELFF
clone_size: NA; v_call: TRBV15; j_call: TRBJ2-1; d_call: NA; cdr3_nt: TGTGCCACTCGGGATCCGGACCACAATGAGCAGTTCTTC; cdr3_aa: CATRDPDHNEQFF
clone_size: many; v_call: TRBV2; j_call: TRBJ2-3; d_call: NA; cdr3_nt: TGTGCCAGCAGTCGGCCAGGCACAGATACGCAGTATTTT; cdr3_aa: CASSRPGTDTQYF
clone_size: NA; v_call: TRBV15; j_call: TRBJ2-6; d_call: NA; cdr3_nt: TGTGCCACCAGTGTGGTGAGCTCTGGGGCCAACGTCCTGACTTTC; cdr3_aa: CATSVVSSGANVLTF
clone_size: few; v_call: TRBV5-4; j_call: TRBJ2-2; d_call: TRBD1; cdr3_nt: TGTGCCAGCAGCTCAGGGACAGCGAACACCGGGGAGCTGTTTTTT; cdr3_aa: CASSSGTANTGELFF
clone_size: NA; v_call: TRBV6-5; j_call: TRBJ1-4; d_call: TRBD1; cdr3_nt: TGTGCCGTCACCTCACAGGGGAATGAAAAACTGTTTTTT; cdr3_aa: CAVTSQGNEKLFF
clone_size: few; v_call: TRBV18; j_call: TRBJ2-2; d_call: TRBD1; cdr3_nt: TGTGCCAGCTCACTCGGGACAGGGCGGCAAACCGGGGAGCTGTTTTTT; cdr3_aa: CASSLGTGRQTGELFF
clone_size: NA; v_call: TRBV5-6; j_call: TRBJ2-2; d_call: NA; cdr3_nt: TGTGCCAGCAGCCGTAGCGCCGGGGAGCTGTTTTTT; cdr3_aa: CASSRSAGELFF
clone_size: NA; v_call: TRBV29-1; j_call: TRBJ1-2; d_call: TRBD1; cdr3_nt: TGCAGCGCACAAATCGGGACAGGGTATGGCTACACCTTC; cdr3_aa: CSAQIGTGYGYTF
clone_size: NA; v_call: TRBV19; j_call: TRBJ2-1; d_call: TRBD2; cdr3_nt: TGTGCCAGTAGCTCAATGGGGCTAGCGGGACCTTACAATGAGCAGTTCTTC; cdr3_aa: CASSSMGLAGPYNEQFF
clone_size: few; v_call: TRBV27; j_call: TRBJ2-7; d_call: NA; cdr3_nt: TGTGCCAGCAGTTCAATCGCTACAGTCACCTACGAGCAGTACTTC; cdr3_aa: CASSSIATVTYEQYF
clone_size: NA; v_call: TRBV2; j_call: TRBJ1-6; d_call: TRBD1; cdr3_nt: TGTGCCAGCAGTGGGGCAGGGGGCGTCGTTTCACCCCTCCACTTT; cdr3_aa: CASSGAGGVVSPLHF
clone_size: few; v_call: TRBV29-1; j_call: TRBJ2-7; d_call: NA; cdr3_nt: TGCAGCCCCTTCCCGGGACGGGACCTAGCCTACGAGCAGTACTTC; cdr3_aa: CSPFPGRDLAYEQYF
clone_size: NA; v_call: TRBV7-2; j_call: TRBJ1-2; d_call: NA; cdr3_nt: TGTGCCAGCAGCTTAGAGTTGGGGCTAGGTGGCTACACCTTC; cdr3_aa: CASSLELGLGGYTF
clone_size: NA; v_call: TRBV9; j_call: TRBJ2-1; d_call: NA; cdr3_nt: TGTGCCAGCAGCCTCCGGAGCCGACAGCCCACTAACTACAATGAGCAGTTCTTC; cdr3_aa: CASSLRSRQPTNYNEQFF
clone_size: NA; v_call: TRBV15; j_call: TRBJ1-1; d_call: NA; cdr3_nt: TGTGCCACCAGCAGCTACAGGGAAGGTGAAGCTTTCTTT; cdr3_aa: CATSSYREGEAFF
clone_size: NA; v_call: TRBV29-1; j_call: TRBJ2-3; d_call: TRBD2; cdr3_nt: TGCAGCCCCCTGGACGGGCTAGCGGGAGTCAGGATAACAGATACGCAGTATTTT; cdr3_aa: CSPLDGLAGVRITDTQYF
clone_size: NA; v_call: TRBV5-6; j_call: TRBJ1-4; d_call: NA; cdr3_nt: TGTGCCAGCAGCCGCCGGGTTCGGGAGGAAAAACTGTTTTTT; cdr3_aa: CASSRRVREEKLFF
clone_size: NA; v_call: TRBV30; j_call: TRBJ1-2; d_call: TRBD1; cdr3_nt: TGTGCCTCCCCGACAGGGGGCGCTTCTGGCTACACCTTC; cdr3_aa: CASPTGGASGYTF
clone_size: NA; v_call: TRBV29-1; j_call: TRBJ2-7; d_call: NA; cdr3_nt: TGCAGCGTTGAAGATGTCAGATCCTACGAGCAGTACTTC; cdr3_aa: CSVEDVRSYEQYF